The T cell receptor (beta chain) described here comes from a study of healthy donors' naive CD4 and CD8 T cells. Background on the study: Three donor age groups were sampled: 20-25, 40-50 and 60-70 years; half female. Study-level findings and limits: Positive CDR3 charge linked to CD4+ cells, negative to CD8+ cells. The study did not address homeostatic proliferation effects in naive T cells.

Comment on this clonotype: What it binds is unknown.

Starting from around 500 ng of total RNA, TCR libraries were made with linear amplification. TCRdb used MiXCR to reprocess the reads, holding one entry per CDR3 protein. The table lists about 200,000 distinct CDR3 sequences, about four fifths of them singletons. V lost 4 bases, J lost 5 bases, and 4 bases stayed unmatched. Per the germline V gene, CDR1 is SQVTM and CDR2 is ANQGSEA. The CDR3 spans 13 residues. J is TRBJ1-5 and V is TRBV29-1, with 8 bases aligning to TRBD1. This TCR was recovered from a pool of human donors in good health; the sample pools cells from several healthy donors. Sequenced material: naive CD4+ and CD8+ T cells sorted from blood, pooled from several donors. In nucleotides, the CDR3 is TGCAGCGTTGCAGGGGGCGTTGATCAGCCCCAGCATTTT. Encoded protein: CSVAGGVDQPQHF.